This T cell receptor beta chain emerged from a study of blood T cell repertoires in COVID-19. Background on the study: Spain, Italy and the United States supplied samples that represented acute and convalescent COVID-19.

Clones were sequenced by immunoSEQ multiplex PCR, and TCRdb holds only the in-frame ones, with some missing. Here the sample spans roughly 200,000 clones, around four fifths being singletons. This clone showed up just once. CDR1 is SGHTA and CDR2 is FQGNSA in the germline V gene. The V end lost 6 bases, the J end lost 2 bases, and 13 bases lay between the germline ends. The CDR3 is 15 amino acids. The chain uses TRBV7-2 and TRBJ2-2; D possibly corresponds to TRBD1 (5 bases). The specimen was PBMCs or T cells enriched from blood (not recorded which). This clonotype was obtained from a woman in her fifties or sixties who had been exposed to COVID-19. The CDR3 is CASSSDWGNTGELFF. For the CDR3, the DNA is TGTGCCAGCAGTTCCGACTGGGGCAACACCGGGGAGCTGTTTTTT.